This T cell receptor (beta chain) was identified in a study of blood T cells in healthy people across ages. Findings and limits, study-wide: Unsorted PBMCs blocked a conclusive comparison of naive and antigen-experienced cells.

The V gene lost 6 bases and the J gene lost 3 bases, with 18 bases spanning the gap. The CDR3 runs to 16 residues. The germline V gene encodes CDR1 LGHNA and CDR2 YNFKEQ. The use of a sample-barcoded 5' primer and a J-beta primer mix characterized a second PCR of roughly 7 to 11 cycles. TCRdb called the 5' RACE reads again in MiXCR, with one record for every CDR3 protein. The sample yields about 380,000 distinct CDR3 sequences, about 52% seen once. The sample holds a few counts of this clonotype. Its target is not known. This chain joins TRBV4-2 and TRBJ2-4, with a weak D call TRBD2 (7 bases). Sequenced sample: blood. This TCR derives from a man aged 55-75 years in good health. This chain's CDR3 is CASSREGGVGKNIQYF. The CDR3 nucleotides read TGTGCCAGCAGTCGCGAGGGGGGGGTCGGCAAAAACATTCAGTACTTC.